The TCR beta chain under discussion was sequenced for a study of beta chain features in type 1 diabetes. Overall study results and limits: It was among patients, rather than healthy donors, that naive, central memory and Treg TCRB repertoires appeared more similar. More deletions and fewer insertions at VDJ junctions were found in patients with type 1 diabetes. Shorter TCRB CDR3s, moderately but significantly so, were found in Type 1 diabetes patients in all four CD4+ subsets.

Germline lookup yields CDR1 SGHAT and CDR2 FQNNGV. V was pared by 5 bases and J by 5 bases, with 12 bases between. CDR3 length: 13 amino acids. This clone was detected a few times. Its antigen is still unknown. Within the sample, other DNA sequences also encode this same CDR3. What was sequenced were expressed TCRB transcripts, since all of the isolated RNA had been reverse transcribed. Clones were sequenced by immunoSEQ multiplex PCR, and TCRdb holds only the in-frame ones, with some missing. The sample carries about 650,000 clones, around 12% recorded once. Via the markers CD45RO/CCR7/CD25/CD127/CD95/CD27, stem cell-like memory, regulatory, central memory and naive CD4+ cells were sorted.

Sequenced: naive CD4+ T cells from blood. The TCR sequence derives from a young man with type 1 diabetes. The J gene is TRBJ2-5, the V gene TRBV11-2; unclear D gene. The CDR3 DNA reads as TGTGCCAGCAGCACGGGTCAAGGGGAGACCCAGTACTTC. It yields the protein CASSTGQGETQYF.